A selection of T cell receptor beta chains follows, all from one sample in a study of T cells after yellow fever vaccination. From the 5' RACE reads, TCRdb called clonotypes with MiXCR, one entry per CDR3 protein. The table lists fewer than 350,000 distinct CDR3 sequences, around 4% of them singletons. Sequencing was performed on PBMCs, taken on the day of the yellow fever booster vaccination. These receptors all stem from a man aged 18 to 29 who received the YFV17D yellow fever vaccine. CDR3s include the opening cysteine and the closing phenylalanine or tryptophan. D genes are given only for firm matches. The size entry is marked missing in some rows and otherwise reads once, few, many or a size class.

cdr3_nt cdr3_aa j_call v_call d_call clone_size
TGTGCCAGCAGCTTAGGACAAAATCAGCCCCAGCATTTT CASSLGQNQPQHF TRBJ1-5 TRBV7-2 . many
TGTGCCACCAGCAGAGGGACAGGTGCCTACGAGCAGTACTTC CATSRGTGAYEQYF TRBJ2-7 TRBV15 TRBD1 few
TGTGCCATCAGGGCGAGCGGCGGGGGGAATGAGCAGTTCTTC CAIRASGGGNEQFF TRBJ2-1 TRBV10-3 TRBD2 many
TGTGCCAGCAGTCTTCGGTACGACGGGGAGCTGTTTTTT CASSLRYDGELFF TRBJ2-2 TRBV6-2/TRBV6-3 . many
TGTGCCACCAGCAGCCGGGGGCCTAATGAAAAACTGTTTTTT CATSSRGPNEKLFF TRBJ1-4 TRBV15 . few
TGCGCCAGCAGCTTGGGCACAGGAAGCTTCTCCTACAATGAGCAGTTCTTC CASSLGTGSFSYNEQFF TRBJ2-1 TRBV5-1 . many
TGTGCCAGCAGCTCTACAGGGGGCAATGAAAAACTGTTTTTT CASSSTGGNEKLFF TRBJ1-4 TRBV5-6 TRBD1 few
TGTGCCAGCAGCCCCGCCCCCCCCGGACGGGACAATCAGCCCCAGCATTTT CASSPAPPGRDNQPQHF TRBJ1-5 TRBV2 . few
TGTGCCAGCAGCTTTAGCGGGGGGGCTGACTTTAGCTCCTACAATGAGCAGTTCTTC CASSFSGGADFSSYNEQFF TRBJ2-1 TRBV7-2 TRBD2 many
TGCGCCAGCAGCCGCGAGGGGGCGCAGACCCAGTACTTC CASSREGAQTQYF TRBJ2-5 TRBV4-1 TRBD1 many
TGTGCCAGCACTTACAGGGGGTTAACGGCACCCCTCCACTTT CASTYRGLTAPLHF TRBJ1-6 TRBV5-5 TRBD1 many
TGTGCCAGCGCTCAACCCGGATGGCGCTACAATGAGCAGTTCTTC CASAQPGWRYNEQFF TRBJ2-1 TRBV7-9 . .
TGTGCCAGCAGCCTCGCTCAGAGTAACACCGGGGAGCTGTTTTTT CASSLAQSNTGELFF TRBJ2-2 TRBV3-1 . many
TGTGCCAGCAGCACCGATCCGGGACAGGAGCATGAGCAGTTCTTC CASSTDPGQEHEQFF TRBJ2-1 TRBV11-3 TRBD1 many
TGTGCCAGCACTCACGGGGGGAACATTCAGTACTTC CASTHGGNIQYF TRBJ2-4 TRBV7-8 TRBD2 many
TGTGCCAGCAGCTTAGATGGGGTGACCGGGGAGCTGTTTTTT CASSLDGVTGELFF TRBJ2-2 TRBV11-2 . .
TGCGCCAGCAGCTTGGGTGACTCAGAGGGAGCGGAGACCCAGTACTTC CASSLGDSEGAETQYF TRBJ2-5 TRBV5-1 . few
TGCGCCAGCAGTGACGCCGGGGAGCTGTTTTTT CASSDAGELFF TRBJ2-2 TRBV10-2 . many
TGTGCCAGCAGTCCGGCTGCTGGGGCCAACGTCCTGACTTTC CASSPAAGANVLTF TRBJ2-6 TRBV6-6 . few
TGTGCCAGCAGCTTAGCCCGGGGCTTCACAGATACGCAGTATTTT CASSLARGFTDTQYF TRBJ2-3 TRBV7-9 . many
TGCAGTGCTAGAGGGTTCGGAGGTAGCGGTGCTAGCACAGATACGCAGTATTTT CSARGFGGSGASTDTQYF TRBJ2-3 TRBV20-1 . many
TGTGCCAGCAGCGCCCCGGGGAGGTCCTATAATTCACCCCTCCACTTT CASSAPGRSYNSPLHF TRBJ1-6 TRBV7-8 . many
TGTGCCAGCAGCGTAGTCGGGGGAGGCACTGAAGCTTTCTTT CASSVVGGGTEAFF TRBJ1-1 TRBV9 . many
TGCAGCGTGGGGTCAAGTGAGCAGTTCTTC CSVGSSEQFF TRBJ2-1 TRBV29-1 . many
TGTGCCAGCATACACCGGGAAGTAGAAGATACGCAGTATTTT CASIHREVEDTQYF TRBJ2-3 TRBV7-9 . many
TGTGCCAGCCTAGCGGGGGGGGCTAATGAGCAGTTCTTC CASLAGGANEQFF TRBJ2-1 TRBV6-4 TRBD2 .